The rows below give T cell receptor beta chains drawn from one sample of a study of tumor-infiltrating lymphocytes in primary liver carcinoma. TCRdb re-called the multiplex PCR reads with MiXCR, one entry per CDR3 protein. The repertoire holds roughly 80,000 distinct CDR3 sequences, about three quarters seen once, with 26% in the top ten. Sequencing was carried out using tumor-adjacent normal liver tissue. The receptors were gathered from a man between 35 and 55 years old with primary liver carcinoma and hepatitis B virus infection. Both conserved end residues are part of each CDR3. D genes are given only for firm matches. Size values are once, few and many counts, or a class for expanded clones, and some rows have none.

d_gene	j_gene	abundance	v_gene	CDR3aa	CDR3nt
-	TRBJ2-5	-	TRBV11-2	CASSFWPAGQRETQYF	TGTGCCAGCAGCTTTTGGCCAGCGGGACAACGGGAGACCCAGTACTTC
TRBD1	TRBJ2-7	-	TRBV28	CASSLPGQGAGGEQYF	TGTGCCAGCAGTTTACCGGGACAGGGCGCAGGAGGCGAGCAGTACTTC
TRBD2	TRBJ2-2	-	TRBV11-2	CASSLIPAGVGGELYF	TGTGCCAGCAGCTTAATTCCAGCGGGAGTGGGCGGGGAGCTCTATTTT
-	TRBJ2-3	-	TRBV6-5	CASSLNWGTNTHYF	TGTGCCAGCAGTTTAAACTGGGGTACAAATACGCACTATTTT
TRBD1	TRBJ2-3	-	TRBV11-3	CASSPRTGYGTTDTQYF	TGTGCCAGCAGCCCCAGGACAGGGTATGGGACGACAGATACGCAGTATTTT
-	TRBJ2-1	few	TRBV4-1	CASSQEGTAGRKQFF	TGCGCCAGCAGCCAAGAAGGGACCGCGGGCCGGAAGCAGTTTTTC
-	TRBJ1-2	-	TRBV12-3/TRBV12-4	CASSIGGGHAYGYTF	TGCGCCAGCAGTATAGGGGGGGGGCACGCCTATGGCTACACCTTC
-	TRBJ2-3	-	TRBV7-3	CASSWEGNTDTQYF	TGTGCCAGCAGCTGGGAAGGTAACACAGATACGCAGTATTTT
-	TRBJ2-2	-	TRBV11-2	CASSSGGSITGELFF	TGTGCTAGCAGCTCCGGGGGCAGCATCACCGGGGAGCTGTTTTTT
-	TRBJ1-1	many	TRBV29-1	CTVRGWDSTEAFF	TGCACCGTCAGAGGGTGGGACTCCACTGAAGCTTTCTTT
-	TRBJ1-4	-	TRBV4-2	CDSSQDGGRDNEKLFF	TGTGACAGCAGCCAAGACGGAGGTAGGGATAATGAAAAACTGTTTTTT
-	TRBJ2-5	-	TRBV29-1	CSIEGDGREGEIQYF	TGCAGCATCGAGGGGGACGGTCGCGAGGGAGAGATCCAGTACTTC